The clone carrying this T cell receptor beta chain was counted between two and nine times. Using a J-beta primer mix together with a sample-barcoded 5' primer, a second PCR was run for roughly 7 to 11 cycles. TCRdb redid the calling of the 5' RACE reads with MiXCR, one entry per CDR3 protein. The sample carries 910,000 or so distinct CDR3 sequences, roughly 50% recorded once. The sample comes from a study of blood T cells in healthy people across ages. The germline V and J ends were trimmed by 0 bases and 3 bases, with 15 bases remaining between them. The CDR3 runs to 16 residues. The germline CDR1 and CDR2 sequences are LGHNA and YSLEER.

What was sequenced was blood. The source is a woman aged 55-69 years in good health. This rearrangement joins TRBV4-3 to TRBJ2-7; possibly TRBD1 or TRBD2 for D (5 bases each). The CDR3 nucleotides read TGCGCCAGCAGCCAAGATCGAGGGACGAGCAGCTACGAGCAGTACTTC. Its translation is CASSQDRGTSSYEQYF.